The 10 T cell receptor beta chains given below trace back to one sample, sequenced in a study of blood T cell repertoires in COVID-19. Assay used: immunoSEQ multiplex PCR; TCRdb lists only in-frame clones, some missing. The table has tens of thousands of clones, over 80% seen once. The sequencing sample was made of peripheral blood. The source of these receptors is a man in his fifties or sixties with active COVID-19.

The genes are TRBV6-5 and TRBJ2-5, with D tentatively TRBD2 (7 bases). The V gene's germline CDR1 is MNHEY and CDR2 SVGAGI. The CDR3 is 15 residues long. V dropped 2 bases and J dropped 5 bases, with 15 bases sitting between them. The CDR3 protein is CASSYGRGPGETQYF. CDR3 DNA sequence: TGTGCCAGCAGTTACGGGCGGGGGCCGGGTGAGACCCAGTACTTC.

The V gene is TRBV3-1 (or the pseudogene TRBV3-2), the J gene TRBJ1-5; possibly TRBD1 for D (5 bases). Trimming left V 1 base short and J 5 bases short, with 9 bases between. The CDR3 loop spans 14 amino acids. Per the germline V gene, CDR1 is LGHDT and CDR2 is YNNKEL (reference sequence). This CDR3 is CASSQGLGDQPQHF. The CDR3 DNA reads as TGTGCCAGCAGCCAAGGGTTAGGGGATCAGCCCCAGCATTTT.

The chain links TRBV10-3 to TRBJ1-1, with a possible D match to TRBD1 (5 bases). From germline, CDR1 is ENHRY and CDR2 SYGVKD. The CDR3 runs 13 residues. Trimming stripped 6 bases from V and 3 bases from J, with 11 bases between. CDR3 amino acids: CAIRQGEYTEAFF. For the CDR3, the DNA is TGTGCCATCAGGCAGGGTGAGTACACTGAAGCTTTCTTT.

The chain is built from TRBV6-2 or TRBV6-3 and TRBJ2-5; weak D call: TRBD1 (6 bases). Trimming cost V 4 bases and J 5 bases, with 11 bases left between them. CDR1 is MNHEY, CDR2 SVGEGT, per germline. The CDR3 sequence is 13 residues long. The CDR3 sequence: CASSFTGKETQYF. In DNA form, the CDR3 reads TGTGCCAGCAGTTTCACAGGGAAGGAGACCCAGTACTTC.

This clone was recorded a few times. This chain links TRBV9 with TRBJ2-7; D is unresolved. The germline V gene encodes CDR1 SGDLS and CDR2 YYNGEE. V was trimmed by 7 bases and J by 2 bases, leaving 10 bases between them. The CDR3 is 12 amino acids. CDR3 region: CASGSLPYEQYF. CDR3 bases: TGTGCCAGCGGCAGTCTGCCCTACGAGCAGTACTTC.

The chain couples TRBV18 to TRBJ2-5; TRBD2 might be the D (5 bases). Trimming cost V 2 bases and J 4 bases, with 11 bases left between them. This CDR3 comprises 14 residues. Germline values: CDR1 KGHSH, CDR2 LQKENI. The CDR3 DNA follows: TGTGCCAGCTCACCAACCGGGGTGGTAGAGACCCAGTACTTC. Translated: CASSPTGVVETQYF.

The rearrangement links TRBV27 to TRBJ2-3; the match to TRBD2 covers 14 bases. This CDR3 is 15 amino acids long. V lost 6 bases to trimming and J lost 6 bases; unmatched junction nucleotides: 5. Germline V gene lookup returns CDR1 MNHEY and CDR2 SMNVEV (reference sequence). CDR3 nucleotide sequence: TGTGCCAGCAGGGGGACTAGCGGGGGAGGGGATACGCAGTATTTT. Translation gives CASRGTSGGGDTQYF.

The gene calls are TRBV7-9 and TRBJ2-1, with a tentative D call TRBD1 (6 bases). The CDR3 consists of 11 residues. V shed 8 bases and J shed 5 bases, with 7 bases lying between them. The germline V gene encodes CDR1 SEHNR and CDR2 FQNEAQ (reference sequence). This CDR3 reads CASGGHNEQFF. CDR3 sequence (DNA): TGTGCCAGCGGGGGCCACAATGAGCAGTTCTTC.

Points on this clone: This sample also contains other DNA sequences that code for the same CDR3. The chain uses TRBV7-9 and TRBJ2-7; 7 bases match TRBD1. The CDR3 length is 15 residues. Germline V lookup: CDR1 SEHNR, CDR2 FQNEAQ (reference sequence). Trimming removed 5 bases from V and 3 bases from J; junction bases left unmatched: 10. This CDR3 is CASSPKQGGSYEQYF. CDR3 sequence (DNA): TGTGCCAGCAGCCCCAAGCAAGGGGGCAGCTACGAGCAGTACTTC. The full variable domain, its missing parts supplied by reference TRBV7-9 and TRBJ2-7, is DTGVSQNPRHKITKRGQNVTFRCDPISEHNRLYWYRQTLGQGPEFLTYFQNEAQLEKSRLLSDRFSAERPKGSFSTLEIQRTEQGDSAMYLCASSPKQGGSYEQYFGPGTRLTVT.

The chain recombines TRBV7-5 with TRBJ1-5; the D call TRBD1 from the table was never checked on the DNA. TRBV7-5 is described as a pseudogene. This CDR3 comprises 15 residues. The CDR3 loop is CVRRPTGRRNQPQHF. For the CDR3, the DNA is TGTGTCAGAAGACCCACAGGTCGTCGCAATCAGCCCCAGCATTTT.